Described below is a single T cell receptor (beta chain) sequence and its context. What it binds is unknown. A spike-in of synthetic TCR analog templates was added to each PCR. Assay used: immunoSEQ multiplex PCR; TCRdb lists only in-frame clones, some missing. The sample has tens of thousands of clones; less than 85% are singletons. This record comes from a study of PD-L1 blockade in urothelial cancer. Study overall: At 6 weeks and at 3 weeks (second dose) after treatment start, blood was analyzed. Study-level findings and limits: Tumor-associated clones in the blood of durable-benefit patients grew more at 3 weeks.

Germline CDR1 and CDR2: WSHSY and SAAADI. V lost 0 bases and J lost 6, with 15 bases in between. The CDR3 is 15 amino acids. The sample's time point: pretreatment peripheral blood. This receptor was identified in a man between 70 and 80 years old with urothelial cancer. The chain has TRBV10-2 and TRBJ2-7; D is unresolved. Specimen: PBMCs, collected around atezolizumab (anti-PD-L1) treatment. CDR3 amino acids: CASSESRERRGEQYF. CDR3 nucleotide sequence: TGCGCCAGCAGTGAGTCGAGAGAGCGAAGAGGCGAGCAGTACTTC.